These T cell receptor beta chains were read from a single sample in a study of T cell changes during pregnancy in multiple sclerosis. Here immunoSEQ multiplex PCR was the method, and the copy in TCRdb shows in-frame clones only, minus some. The sample holds around 49,000 clones; around 90% are singletons and the top ten take roughly 0.61%. Sequenced material: CD4+ T cells from peripheral blood mononuclear cells, taken after pregnancy. These receptors all come from a female donor in good health, enrolled as a control in a pregnancy study. The CDR3 runs from the conserved cysteine through the conserved F or W. The order of the fields is D gene, clone size, V gene, J gene, CDR3 DNA, CDR3 protein. The D gene is left open where the match is weak. Only some rows state a clone size, as once, few, many or a class for expanded clones.

>TRBD2|NA|TRBV28|TRBJ2-3
TGTGCCAGCAGTCTCGGACTAGCGGGAGGGCACACAGATACGCAGTATTTT
CASSLGLAGGHTDTQYF
>NA|NA|TRBV4-2|TRBJ2-1
TGTGCCAGCAGCCAAGATGAGGTCCGTTACAATGAGCAGTTCTTC
CASSQDEVRYNEQFF
>NA|NA|TRBV5-1|TRBJ2-1
TGCGCCAGCACCACTGGGGGGGCCCGCTACAATGAGCAGTTCTTC
CASTTGGARYNEQFF
>TRBD2|NA|TRBV11-2|TRBJ2-3
TGTGCCAGCAGCTTAGTTTCCCTCGGGGGGGGGCCAGATACGCAGTATTTT
CASSLVSLGGGPDTQYF
>NA|NA|TRBV6-5|TRBJ1-4
TGTGCCAGCAGCCAGGGTTGGGGGGATGAAAAACTGTTTTTT
CASSQGWGDEKLFF
>NA|NA|TRBV5-1|TRBJ2-1
TGCGCCAGCAGCGAATACAGCCCAAACAATGAGCAGTTCTTC
CASSEYSPNNEQFF
>TRBD2|NA|TRBV29-1|TRBJ2-3
TGCAGCTTCCAAGGGAGGGCGCACTCCACAGATACGCAGTATTTT
CSFQGRAHSTDTQYF
>TRBD1|NA|TRBV28|TRBJ2-1
TGTGCCAGCAGACAAACCCGAGGGGGGACAGGGAATCCCAATGAGCAGTTCTTC
CASRQTRGGTGNPNEQFF
>TRBD2|NA|TRBV18|TRBJ2-1
TGTGCCAGCTCGACCGGACTAGCGGGAGAGGGCGAGCAGTTCTTC
CASSTGLAGEGEQFF
>NA|NA|TRBV28|TRBJ2-1
TGTGCCAGCAGTTTATTAGCGACAGGCGGCAATGAGCAGTTCTTC
CASSLLATGGNEQFF
>TRBD1|once|TRBV19|TRBJ1-1
TGTGCCAGTAGTCCGGGACAGGGGGGTAACACTGAAGCTTTCTTT
CASSPGQGGNTEAFF
>NA|NA|TRBV6-1|TRBJ1-1
TGTGCCAGCAGCGAGCTTTACACTGAAGCTTTCTTT
CASSELYTEAFF
>TRBD1|NA|TRBV19|TRBJ2-7
TGTGCCAGTAGTATGGGACAGGGTGTAGGCGAGCAGTACTTC
CASSMGQGVGEQYF
>NA|once|TRBV5-4|TRBJ2-1
TGTGCCAGCAGCTTGAACAGGCCCTCCTACAATGAGCAGTTCTTC
CASSLNRPSYNEQFF
>NA|NA|TRBV13|TRBJ2-7
TGTGCCAGCAGCTCCTTTACCTACGAGCAGTACTTC
CASSSFTYEQYF
>NA|NA|TRBV28|TRBJ2-3
TGTGCCAGCAGTTTTGTTTTGGGCTTAGGGAGTAGTGTGACAGATACGCAGTATTTT
CASSFVLGLGSSVTDTQYF
>NA|NA|TRBV6-5|TRBJ1-2
TGTGCCAGCAGTTACTCGAGGGCCCCTAACTATGGCTACACCTTC
CASSYSRAPNYGYTF
>NA|NA|TRBV6-1|TRBJ2-2
TGTGCCAGCAGCCCTAGGCCCGCCGGGGAGCTGTTTTTT
CASSPRPAGELFF
>NA|NA|TRBV2|TRBJ2-5
TGTGCCAGCAGGAGACAGGTCAGGGAGACCCAGTACTTC
CASRRQVRETQYF
>TRBD1|once|TRBV14|TRBJ1-1
TGTGCCAGCAGCCAATACAGGGGCACTGAAGCTTTCTTT
CASSQYRGTEAFF
>NA|NA|TRBV4-1|TRBJ2-3
TGCGCCAGCAGCCAATTTCTCTCGTTCCCTAGCACAGATACGCAGTATTTT
CASSQFLSFPSTDTQYF
>NA|NA|TRBV9|TRBJ2-3
TGTGCCAGCAGCGCGCAGGGGGGCCGCGGTACGCAGTATTTT
CASSAQGGRGTQYF
>TRBD1|NA|TRBV7-2|TRBJ2-7
TGTGCCAGCTGCCAGGGACAGGCATCCTACGAGCAGTACTTC
CASCQGQASYEQYF
>NA|NA|TRBV18|TRBJ1-6
TGTGCCAGCCGGACAGAGTATAATTCACCCCTCCACTTT
CASRTEYNSPLHF
>TRBD1|NA|TRBV12-5|TRBJ1-2
TGTGCTAGTGATTTGGGTCCGGGACAGGCGCCGAACGCCTATGGCTACACCTTC
CASDLGPGQAPNAYGYTF
>NA|once|TRBV12-5|TRBJ1-5
TGTGCTAGTGGTTTGGGGACAGACAATCAGCCCCAGCATTTT
CASGLGTDNQPQHF
>NA|NA|TRBV7-6|TRBJ1-5
TGTGCCAGCAGCTTGTATAATCAGCCCCAGCATTTT
CASSLYNQPQHF
>NA|once|TRBV7-9|TRBJ2-6
TGTGCCAGCAGCCCAGACAGGAATCTACACTCTGGGGCCAACGTCCTGACTTTC
CASSPDRNLHSGANVLTF
>NA|NA|TRBV7-8|TRBJ2-7
TGTGCCAGCAGCGAGTTGGGTGAGACTTCCTCCTACGAGCAGTACTTC
CASSELGETSSYEQYF
>NA|NA|TRBV6-5|TRBJ2-1
TGTGCCAGCAGTTACTCCTCGGGTCCGATCATCAATGAGCAGTTCTTC
CASSYSSGPIINEQFF
>TRBD1|NA|TRBV5-1|TRBJ2-7
TGCGCCAGCAGCTTGGCGAGGACAGGGAACGAGCAGTACTTC
CASSLARTGNEQYF
>NA|NA|TRBV18|TRBJ2-1
TGTGCCAGCTCAGGGTCTAGCTCCTACAATGAGCAGTTCTTC
CASSGSSSYNEQFF
>TRBD2|NA|TRBV7-9|TRBJ2-6
TGTGGCTCGGGACTAGGAAATAGGGGCTCTGGGGCCAACGTCCTGACTTTC
CGSGLGNRGSGANVLTF
>NA|NA|TRBV6-5|TRBJ2-2
TGTGCCAGCAGTTACTCCGTTTTTCCGAACACCGGGGAGCTGTTTTTT
CASSYSVFPNTGELFF
>TRBD2|NA|TRBV15|TRBJ2-1
TGTGCCACCAGCAGATCGGCGGCGGGAGGAGCCAGAAATGAGCAGTTCTTC
CATSRSAAGGARNEQFF
>NA|NA|TRBV5-6|TRBJ2-5
TGTGCCAGCAGCTTGGTAGCTCGGGAGCAGTACTTC
CASSLVAREQYF
>TRBD2|NA|TRBV19|TRBJ2-7
TGTGCCAGTAGTATTGTCGGACTAGGTGGCGAGCAGTACTTC
CASSIVGLGGEQYF
>NA|NA|TRBV6-5|TRBJ2-7
TGTGCCAGCAGTTACTCCGCAATCTCTAGCGAGTACGAGCAGTACTTC
CASSYSAISSEYEQYF
>NA|once|TRBV18|TRBJ2-1
TGTGCCAGCTCACCCCTAGGGGATTTGGATTCTGAGCAGTTCTTC
CASSPLGDLDSEQFF
>TRBD1|NA|TRBV6-4|TRBJ1-1
TGTGCCAGCAGCGCACAGGGGTCGAACACTGAAGCTTTCTTT
CASSAQGSNTEAFF
>NA|NA|TRBV28|TRBJ1-4
TGTGCCAGCAGTTTAAGGGGTCAGGACACCGGAAAACTGTTTTTT
CASSLRGQDTGKLFF
>TRBD2|NA|TRBV11-2|TRBJ2-3
TGTGCCAGCAGCTTAGAGACTAGCGTGAAGGATACGCAGTATTTT
CASSLETSVKDTQYF
>NA|NA|TRBV4-1|TRBJ2-3
TGCGCCAGCAGCCAAGTGAGAGATCTCGCTACGCAGTATTTT
CASSQVRDLATQYF
>TRBD1|NA|TRBV6-1|TRBJ1-2
TGTGCCAGCGTAAAACAGGGGGCGAGTGGCTACACCTTC
CASVKQGASGYTF
>TRBD1|NA|TRBV6-5|TRBJ1-2
TGTGCCAGCACCCGGACAGGGCCCTATGGCTACACCTTC
CASTRTGPYGYTF
>TRBD1|NA|TRBV29-1|TRBJ1-1
TGCAGCGTTGGGACAGGCCTGAACACTGAAGCTTTCTTT
CSVGTGLNTEAFF
>TRBD2|NA|TRBV6-1|TRBJ2-7
TGTGCCAGCAGTGAAATGAGACTAGCGGCCTACGAGCAGTACTTC
CASSEMRLAAYEQYF
>NA|NA|TRBV28|TRBJ2-3
TGTGCCAGCAGTGGCGGTCAGTGGCGCACAGATACGCAGTATTTT
CASSGGQWRTDTQYF
>NA|NA|TRBV5-4|TRBJ1-1
TGTGCCAGCAGCTTGGTGCCGGGGAACACTGAAGCTTTCTTT
CASSLVPGNTEAFF
>NA|NA|TRBV6-6|TRBJ2-7
TGTGCCAGCAGTCTCAGGCAGGGCTACGAGCAGTACTTC
CASSLRQGYEQYF
>NA|NA|TRBV15|TRBJ2-3
TGTGCCACCAGCAGACCCAGGGGAGGGTCTGGGGGTCTATACACAGATACGCAGTATTTT
CATSRPRGGSGGLYTDTQYF
>NA|NA|TRBV7-2|TRBJ2-7
TGTGCCAGCAGCTCTAATTCCTACGAGCAGTACTTC
CASSSNSYEQYF
>TRBD1|medium-sized|TRBV25-1|TRBJ2-7
TGTGCCAGCAGTGGAGCCCCGGGACAGGGACGCGACGAGCAGTACTTC
CASSGAPGQGRDEQYF
>TRBD1|NA|TRBV18|TRBJ1-1
TGTGCCAGCTCCCCGGTCAGATTAGGACAGGGGGGTGAAGCTTTCTTT
CASSPVRLGQGGEAFF
>TRBD2|NA|TRBV5-8|TRBJ2-1
TGTGCCAGCAGCCGGCGCGGGAGCTCTTACAATGAGCAGTTCTTC
CASSRRGSSYNEQFF
>NA|NA|TRBV6-5|TRBJ1-3
TGTGCCAGCACGGAGTCATTTAGCTCTGGAAACACCATATATTTT
CASTESFSSGNTIYF
>NA|NA|TRBV30|TRBJ2-2
TGTGCCTGGAGTGTCGGAGGGACCGGGGAGCTGTTTTTT
CAWSVGGTGELFF